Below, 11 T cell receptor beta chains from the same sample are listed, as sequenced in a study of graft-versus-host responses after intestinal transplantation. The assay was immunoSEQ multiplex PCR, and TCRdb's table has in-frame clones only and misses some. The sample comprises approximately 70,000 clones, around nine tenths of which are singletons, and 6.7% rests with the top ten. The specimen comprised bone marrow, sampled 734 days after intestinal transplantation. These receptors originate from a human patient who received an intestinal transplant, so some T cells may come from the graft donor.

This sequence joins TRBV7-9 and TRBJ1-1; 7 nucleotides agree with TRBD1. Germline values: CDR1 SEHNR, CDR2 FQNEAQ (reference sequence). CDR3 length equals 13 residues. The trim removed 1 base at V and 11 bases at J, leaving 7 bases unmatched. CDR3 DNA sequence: TGTGCCAGCAGCTTAGTTAGACAGGGTCGCGCTTTCTTT. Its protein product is CASSLVRQGRAFF.

CDR3 in DNA: TGTGCCAGCGGCGGCGGGGGGGCCCAAGAGACCCAGTACTTC. The encoded protein is CASGGGGAQETQYF. J is TRBJ2-5 and V is TRBV7-6, with 9 positions matching TRBD2. V shed 8 bases, J shed 1 base, and the junction held 5 bases outside the gene matches. The CDR3 length is 14 residues. Germline V lookup: CDR1 SGHVS, CDR2 FNYEAQ.

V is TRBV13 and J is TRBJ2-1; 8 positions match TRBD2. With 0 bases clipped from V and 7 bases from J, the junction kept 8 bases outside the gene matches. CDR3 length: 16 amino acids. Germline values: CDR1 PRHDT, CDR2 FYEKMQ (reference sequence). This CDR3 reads CASSLGTSGAYNEQFF. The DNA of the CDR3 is TGTGCCAGCAGCTTAGGAACTAGCGGAGCTTATAATGAGCAGTTCTTC. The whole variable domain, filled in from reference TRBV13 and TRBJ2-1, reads AAGVIQSPRHLIKEKRETATLKCYPIPRHDTVYWYQQGPGQDPQFLISFYEKMQSDKGSIPDRFSAQQFSDYHSELNMSSLELGDSALYFCASSLGTSGAYNEQFFGPGTRLTVL.

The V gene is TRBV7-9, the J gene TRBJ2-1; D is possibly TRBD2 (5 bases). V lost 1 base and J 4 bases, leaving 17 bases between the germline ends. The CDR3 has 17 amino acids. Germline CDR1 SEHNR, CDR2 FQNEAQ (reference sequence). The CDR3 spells CASSLGGLAANYNEQFF. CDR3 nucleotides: TGTGCCAGCAGCTTAGGAGGGTTGGCGGCGAATTACAATGAGCAGTTCTTC.

CDR3 DNA sequence: TGTGCCAGCCTGAGCGGGAGGGGGACTGAAGAGACCCAGTACTTC. This translates into CASLSGRGTEETQYF. J is TRBJ2-5 and V is TRBV2; 10 bases line up with TRBD2. Per germline, CDR1 SNHLY and CDR2 FYNNEI. After removal of 8 bases from V and 3 bases from J, the junction contained 9 bases not matched to a gene. The CDR3 contains 15 residues.

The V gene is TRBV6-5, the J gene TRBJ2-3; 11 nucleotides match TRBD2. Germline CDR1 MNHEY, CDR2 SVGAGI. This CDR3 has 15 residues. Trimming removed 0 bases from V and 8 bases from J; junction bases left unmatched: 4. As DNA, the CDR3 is TGTGCCAGCAGTTACTCGATTAGCGGGGGGGCTACGCAGTATTTT. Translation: CASSYSISGGATQYF.

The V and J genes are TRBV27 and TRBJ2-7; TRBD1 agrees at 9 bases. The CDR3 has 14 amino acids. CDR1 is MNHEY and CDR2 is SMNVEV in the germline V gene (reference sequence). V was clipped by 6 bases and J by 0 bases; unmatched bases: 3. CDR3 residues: CASSRDRDSYEQYF. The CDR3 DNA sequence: TGTGCCAGCAGCCGGGACAGGGACTCCTACGAGCAGTACTTC.

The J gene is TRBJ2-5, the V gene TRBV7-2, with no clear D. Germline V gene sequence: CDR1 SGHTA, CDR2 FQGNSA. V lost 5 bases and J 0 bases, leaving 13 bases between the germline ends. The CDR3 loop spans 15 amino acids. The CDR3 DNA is TGTGCCAGCAGCCCCGGGCCCGGGTACCAAGAGACCCAGTACTTC. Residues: CASSPGPGYQETQYF.

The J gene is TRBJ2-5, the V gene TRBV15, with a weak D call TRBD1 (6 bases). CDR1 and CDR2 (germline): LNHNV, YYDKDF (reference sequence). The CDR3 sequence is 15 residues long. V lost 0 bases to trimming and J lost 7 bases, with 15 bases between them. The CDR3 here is CATSRDLQGGGTQYF. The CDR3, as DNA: TGTGCCACCAGCAGAGATTTACAGGGTGGTGGGACCCAGTACTTC.

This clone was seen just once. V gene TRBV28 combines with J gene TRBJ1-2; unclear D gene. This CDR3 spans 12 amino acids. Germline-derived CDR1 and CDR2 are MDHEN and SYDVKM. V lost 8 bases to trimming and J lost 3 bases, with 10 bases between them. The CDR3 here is CASRAGYYGYTF. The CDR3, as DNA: TGTGCCAGCCGGGCCGGGTACTATGGCTACACCTTC.

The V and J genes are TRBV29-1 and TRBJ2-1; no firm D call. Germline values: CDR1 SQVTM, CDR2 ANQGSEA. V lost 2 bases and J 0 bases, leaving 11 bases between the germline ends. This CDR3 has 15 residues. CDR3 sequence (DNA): TGCAGCGTTGAAAGTCTGGCAAGCTCCTACAATGAGCAGTTCTTC. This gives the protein CSVESLASSYNEQFF.